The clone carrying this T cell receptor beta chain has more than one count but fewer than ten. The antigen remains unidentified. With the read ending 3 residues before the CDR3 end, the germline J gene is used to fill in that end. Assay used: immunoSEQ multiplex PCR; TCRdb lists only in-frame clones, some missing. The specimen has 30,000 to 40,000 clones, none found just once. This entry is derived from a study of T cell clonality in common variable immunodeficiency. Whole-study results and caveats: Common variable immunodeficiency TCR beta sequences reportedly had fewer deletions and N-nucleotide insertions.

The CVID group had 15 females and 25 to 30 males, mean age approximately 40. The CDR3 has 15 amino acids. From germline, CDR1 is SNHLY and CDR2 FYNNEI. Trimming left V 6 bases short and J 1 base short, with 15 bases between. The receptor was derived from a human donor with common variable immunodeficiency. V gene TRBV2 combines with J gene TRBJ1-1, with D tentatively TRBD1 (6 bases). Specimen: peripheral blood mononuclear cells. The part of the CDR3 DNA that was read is TGTGCCAGCAGGGCCCGCGGGGGCGGGAACACTGAA. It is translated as CASRARGGGNTE. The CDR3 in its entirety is CASRARGGGNTEAFF.